This record concerns one T cell receptor beta chain sequence. Unique molecular identifiers were incorporated into the prepared TCRbeta library. TCRdb called the PCR reads again in MiXCR, with one record for every CDR3 protein. The data show around 92,000 distinct CDR3 sequences, 12% seen once. This sample stems from a study of T-cell reconstitution after alpha-beta-depleted transplantation in children. The CDR3 has 12 residues. CDR1 is LNHNV and CDR2 is YYDKDF in the germline V gene (reference sequence). The V and J ends lost 8 bases and 0 bases respectively, with 7 bases between them. The specimen was PBMCs from the stem cell graft donor, collected from the stem cell graft. This TCR was recovered from a human donor who donated a stem cell graft to a child with inherited bone marrow failure. The rearrangement uses TRBV15 and TRBJ1-2, with D unresolved. CDR3 sequence (DNA): TGTGCCACCGGGGAGGCTAACTATGGCTACACCTTC. It translates to CATGEANYGYTF.